This T cell receptor (beta chain) was recorded in a study of blood T cell repertoires in COVID-19. Study background: Samples taken during acute and convalescent COVID-19 were collected in the United States, Italy and Spain. The cDNA or gDNA used as material had been derived from T cells, B-cell-depleted T cells, or PBMCs.

Original analysis: Cell counts per sample came from amplifying reference gene primers. Profiled with immunoSEQ multiplex PCR; TCRdb holds only in-frame clones, not every one. V, J and clone size derive from that table, while D and trimming were established from the DNA sequence. Of about 200,000 clones listed, 70% to 90% are singletons. Enrolled during active infection, Seattle patients were then followed longitudinally. The length of the CDR3 is 15 residues. The germline CDR1 and CDR2 sequences are SGHRS and YFSETQ. V dropped 5 bases and J dropped 0; count of bases not matched to a gene: 5. Input material: peripheral blood. The sequence was obtained from a woman aged 50 to 65 with COVID-19, enrolled during active disease. This rearrangement joins TRBV5-1 to TRBJ2-1; 7 positions match TRBD1. The CDR3 DNA reads TGCGCCAGCAGACCAGAGGGGGCCTCCTACAATGAGCAGTTCTTC. Protein product: CASRPEGASYNEQFF.